Listed below are T cell receptor beta chains from one sample, sequenced in a study of beta chain features in type 1 diabetes. Using immunoSEQ multiplex PCR, the repertoire was profiled, and TCRdb retains in-frame clones only, with some absent. The sample shows over 200,000 clones, 11% of them seen only once. Sequenced sample: naive CD4+ T cells from blood. The receptors shown here come from a man aged 25-45 years with type 1 diabetes. Both conserved end residues are part of each CDR3. The D gene is left open where the match is weak.

v_call: TRBV11-2
d_call: TRBD1
j_call: TRBJ1-4
cdr3_aa: CASSADRGNEKLFF

v_call: TRBV7-9
d_call: .
j_call: TRBJ1-4
cdr3_aa: CASSLVGAEKLFF

v_call: TRBV5-1
d_call: .
j_call: TRBJ1-1
cdr3_aa: CASSLYRTMGTEAFF

v_call: TRBV28
d_call: TRBD1
j_call: TRBJ2-4
cdr3_aa: CASSYLAPGQPAKNIQYF

v_call: TRBV2
d_call: .
j_call: TRBJ1-6
cdr3_aa: CASSAEVFVSPLHF

v_call: TRBV11-2
d_call: .
j_call: TRBJ1-6
cdr3_aa: CASSLEFRSPLHF

v_call: TRBV27
d_call: TRBD2
j_call: TRBJ2-4
cdr3_aa: CASSRASGGLSIQYF

v_call: TRBV7-8
d_call: .
j_call: TRBJ1-2
cdr3_aa: CASSLPGDYGYTF

v_call: TRBV9
d_call: .
j_call: TRBJ2-7
cdr3_aa: CASSVDTGELQYF

v_call: TRBV5-6
d_call: .
j_call: TRBJ2-3
cdr3_aa: CASSTERGAGTDTQYF

v_call: TRBV5-1
d_call: TRBD1
j_call: TRBJ2-5
cdr3_aa: CASSLRQGGETQYF

v_call: TRBV10-3
d_call: TRBD2
j_call: TRBJ2-5
cdr3_aa: CAISKLAGGQETQYF

v_call: TRBV6-1
d_call: TRBD2
j_call: TRBJ2-2
cdr3_aa: CASSEALWGGGHGELFF

v_call: TRBV5-1
d_call: .
j_call: TRBJ1-2
cdr3_aa: CASSSQGDYGYTF

v_call: TRBV5-1
d_call: .
j_call: TRBJ2-5
cdr3_aa: CASSLSPQETQYF

v_call: TRBV29-1
d_call: TRBD1
j_call: TRBJ1-1
cdr3_aa: CSGTTGVNTEAFF

v_call: TRBV9
d_call: TRBD2
j_call: TRBJ2-7
cdr3_aa: CASSVDLAGSYEQYF

v_call: TRBV2
d_call: TRBD1
j_call: TRBJ1-5
cdr3_aa: CASTRDRGLNQPQHF

v_call: TRBV14
d_call: .
j_call: TRBJ2-1
cdr3_aa: CASSQDRGVRTKQFF

v_call: TRBV11-2
d_call: TRBD2
j_call: TRBJ2-5
cdr3_aa: CASSLVLAGGLETQYF

v_call: TRBV6-5
d_call: .
j_call: TRBJ2-3
cdr3_aa: CASSPRGTYTDTQYF

v_call: TRBV2
d_call: .
j_call: TRBJ2-1
cdr3_aa: CASSTTVFDLFF

v_call: TRBV7-9
d_call: .
j_call: TRBJ2-2
cdr3_aa: CASSFAGRRIGELFF

v_call: TRBV10-3
d_call: .
j_call: TRBJ2-2
cdr3_aa: CAISESTQGELFF

v_call: TRBV6-6
d_call: TRBD1
j_call: TRBJ1-1
cdr3_aa: CASKGQYTEAFF

v_call: TRBV29-1
d_call: TRBD1
j_call: TRBJ2-7
cdr3_aa: CSVEGQTPYEQYF

v_call: TRBV4-2
d_call: .
j_call: TRBJ2-5
cdr3_aa: CASSVESRSQETQYF

v_call: TRBV16
d_call: TRBD1
j_call: TRBJ2-1
cdr3_aa: CASSQQGQGYNEQFF

v_call: TRBV7-2
d_call: .
j_call: TRBJ2-3
cdr3_aa: CASSSPAWTQYF

v_call: TRBV5-6
d_call: .
j_call: TRBJ2-7
cdr3_aa: CASSLHQATWVDEQYF

v_call: TRBV11-1
d_call: .
j_call: TRBJ1-3
cdr3_aa: CASSGDLNSGNTIYF

v_call: TRBV5-1
d_call: TRBD1
j_call: TRBJ2-3
cdr3_aa: CASSNGQGAPDTQYF

v_call: TRBV18
d_call: .
j_call: TRBJ2-1
cdr3_aa: CASSPLTDNEQFF

v_call: TRBV12-5
d_call: .
j_call: TRBJ2-7
cdr3_aa: CASGLVEGYVQYF

v_call: TRBV6-5
d_call: .
j_call: TRBJ1-1
cdr3_aa: CASSGLSGTEAFF

v_call: TRBV4-1
d_call: .
j_call: TRBJ2-5
cdr3_aa: CASSRGTASKETQYF

v_call: TRBV9
d_call: TRBD1
j_call: TRBJ2-2
cdr3_aa: CASSEETGGGAGELFF

v_call: TRBV18
d_call: TRBD2
j_call: TRBJ2-7
cdr3_aa: CASSPLLAGQTYEQYF

v_call: TRBV11-2
d_call: .
j_call: TRBJ1-1
cdr3_aa: CASSHTGRNTEAFF

v_call: TRBV4-3
d_call: .
j_call: TRBJ2-7
cdr3_aa: CASKDVSSKGSYEQYF

v_call: TRBV7-2
d_call: TRBD2
j_call: TRBJ2-7
cdr3_aa: CASSQPGREEQYF

v_call: TRBV4-3
d_call: TRBD2
j_call: TRBJ2-2
cdr3_aa: CASSQEVAGGNTGELFF

v_call: TRBV19
d_call: .
j_call: TRBJ1-5
cdr3_aa: CASSIRRSRQGLVTNQPQHF

v_call: TRBV5-6
d_call: .
j_call: TRBJ1-6
cdr3_aa: CASRMGQVPSPLHF

v_call: TRBV29-1
d_call: TRBD1
j_call: TRBJ1-2
cdr3_aa: CSVEGQGAVGGYTF

v_call: TRBV18
d_call: .
j_call: TRBJ2-2
cdr3_aa: CASSPGLNTGELFF

v_call: TRBV2
d_call: .
j_call: TRBJ1-6
cdr3_aa: CASMSRSSYNSPLHF

v_call: TRBV15
d_call: TRBD2
j_call: TRBJ2-3
cdr3_aa: CATKRTSGDTDTQYF

v_call: TRBV7-3
d_call: .
j_call: TRBJ1-6
cdr3_aa: CASSLTGRGNNSPLHF

v_call: TRBV5-1
d_call: TRBD1
j_call: TRBJ1-6
cdr3_aa: CASSPQGANSPLHF

v_call: TRBV7-3
d_call: TRBD1
j_call: TRBJ2-5
cdr3_aa: CASSFAGGFGTQYF

v_call: TRBV2
d_call: TRBD1
j_call: TRBJ1-5
cdr3_aa: CASSFDRGNQPQHF

v_call: TRBV7-3
d_call: TRBD1
j_call: TRBJ1-4
cdr3_aa: CASSRDRGGELFF

v_call: TRBV4-2
d_call: TRBD1
j_call: TRBJ1-6
cdr3_aa: CASSFTGQSLSPLHF

v_call: TRBV11-2
d_call: .
j_call: TRBJ2-1
cdr3_aa: CASRGVDSYNEQFF

v_call: TRBV19
d_call: TRBD2
j_call: TRBJ2-1
cdr3_aa: CASSLGLAHYNEQFF

v_call: TRBV29-1
d_call: .
j_call: TRBJ1-1
cdr3_aa: CSVERAEAFF

v_call: TRBV9
d_call: .
j_call: TRBJ2-2
cdr3_aa: CASSVAGANTGELFF

v_call: TRBV7-2
d_call: .
j_call: TRBJ1-5
cdr3_aa: CASSSDTYNQPQHF

v_call: TRBV7-2
d_call: TRBD1
j_call: TRBJ2-3
cdr3_aa: CASSADRSRDTQYF